The source of this TCR beta chain is a study of blood T cell repertoires in COVID-19. Self-reported history from a screening survey and questionnaire set each donor's cohort. Authors' data handling: Using reference gene primer amplification, nucleated cell counts were estimated. Clones were read by immunoSEQ multiplex PCR, and TCRdb kept only the in-frame ones, dropping some. Clonal size and the V and J genes are those of that table, whereas D and trimming came from the DNA. The sample shows a few hundred thousand clones, 88% of them seen only once. The specimen sequenced was PBMCs or T cells enriched from blood (not recorded which). This TCR came from a young woman who had been exposed to COVID-19.

In DNA, the CDR3 is TGTGCCAGCAGGGGTACAACTAGCTCCTACAATGAGCAGTTCTTC. Translating gives CASRGTTSSYNEQFF. This chain uses TRBV11-2 with TRBJ2-1; maybe TRBD2 (5 bases). The V and J ends lost 6 bases and 0 bases respectively, with 12 bases between them. This CDR3 region has 15 residues. Germline V gives CDR1 SGHAT, CDR2 FQNNGV.